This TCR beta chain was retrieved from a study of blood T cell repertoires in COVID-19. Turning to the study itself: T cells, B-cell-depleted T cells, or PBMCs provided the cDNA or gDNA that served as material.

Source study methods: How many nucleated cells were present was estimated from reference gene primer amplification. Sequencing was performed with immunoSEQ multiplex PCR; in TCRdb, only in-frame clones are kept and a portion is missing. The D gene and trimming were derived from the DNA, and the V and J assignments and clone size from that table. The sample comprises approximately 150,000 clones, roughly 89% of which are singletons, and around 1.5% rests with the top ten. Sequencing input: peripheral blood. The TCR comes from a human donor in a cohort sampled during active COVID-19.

CDR3 region: CASSGDRISNQPQHF. The CDR3 region has the DNA TGTGCCAGCAGTGGGGACAGGATTAGCAATCAGCCCCAGCATTTT. The chain links TRBV2 to TRBJ1-5; 8 positions agree with TRBD1. CDR1 is SNHLY and CDR2 is FYNNEI in the germline V gene. Trimming at V came to 4 bases and at J to 0 bases, leaving 2 bases not matched to a gene. The CDR3 runs 15 residues.